This T cell receptor beta chain was sequenced for a study of blood T cell repertoires in COVID-19 (dated by TCRdb to 2020 to 2022). A note on the overall study: Samples from collaborators originated in the United States, Italy and Spain and spanned both the acute and convalescent phases of COVID-19. Where HLA class I and class II types were available, the types were taken from metadata supplied by the sample provider, not from assay-based typing. Deeply sampled blood TCRbeta repertoires from subjects exposed to, actively infected with, or recovered from COVID-19 were included in the dataset. The repertoires were made available in a free public database intended to serve as a resource for research on the immune response to SARS-CoV-2. Sample metadata almost always included a de-identified subject ID, COVID-19 status, age in years and sex. Samples were obtained from the ongoing ImmuneRACE study (first 160 participants) and from about 1,300 subjects provided by 6 global collaborators. The material from the prospective study consisted of cDNA or gDNA derived from T cells, B-cell-depleted T cells, or PBMCs. The full study reports these points: The quantity of clinical and demographic metadata differed by source and by participant and was supplied without curation.

This clone was counted between two and nine times. Its specific antigen is unknown. Base qualities are not recorded, but no much larger clone differs from it by a single base. Each collaborating institution followed its own protocols to collect whole blood in K2EDTA tubes. For TCRbeta analysis, collaborator samples were shipped as frozen whole blood, as isolated PBMCs, or as DNA extracted from either sample type. TCRbeta CDR3 regions were amplified from genomic DNA using the immunoSEQ Assay, a bias-controlled multiplex PCR. The published analysis was carried out like this. The number of nucleated cells in each sample was estimated from the amplification of reference gene primers within the assay. To quantify the absolute abundance of each unique TCRbeta CDR3 rearrangement, sequence reads were collapsed and filtered. Productive Simpson clonality was computed per sample as the square root of Simpson's diversity index over productive rearrangements. In TCRdb, the immuneACCESS table is reduced to in-frame sequences with V and J assigned. These tables do not hold every clone; where another copy was compared, an unresolved V gene accounts for under half, and the others remain unexplained. The DNA was the basis for D and trimming; V, J and clone size are from that table. The sample table shows roughly 200,000 clones, and around 83% are seen once. The ten biggest clones cover 6.5% to 9% of the sample.

The CDR3 holds 14 amino acids from the cysteine to the phenylalanine. Just CDR3 DNA is preserved here, 42 bases in frame from base 1. As encoded in the germline V gene (reference sequence), CDR1 is LNHNV while CDR2 is YYDKDF. The junction shows trimming of 0 bases on V and 8 bases on J, and the gene matches do not reach 6 bases of it. The V and J segments used are TRBV15 and TRBJ1-2, with 7 middle bases fitting TRBD1. The sample taken for sequencing was peripheral blood. This clonotype was sampled from an older woman with acute or convalescent COVID-19. The nucleotide sequence reads as follows: TGTGCCACCAGCAGAGATAGAGGGGGCAGGGGCTACACCTTC. Translated, this is CATSRDRGGRGYTF. Outside the CDR3, residues come from the reference TRBV15 and TRBJ1-2 proteins, so the full variable domain is: DAMVIQNPRYQVTQFGKPVTLSCSQTLNHNVMYWYQQKSSQAPKLLFHYYDKDFNNEADTPDNFQSRRPNTSFCFLDIRSPGLGDTAMYLCATSRDRGGRGYTFGSGTRLTVV.